The present T cell receptor beta chain was sequenced within a study of control samples from healthy donors and cancer patients. In germline, CDR1 is KGHSH, CDR2 LQKENI. The CDR3 loop spans 16 amino acids. Trimming cost V 5 bases and J 0 bases; bases outside gene matches: 4. The repertoire was sequenced with immunoSEQ multiplex PCR; TCRdb's copy has only in-frame clones and lacks some. The data contain about 160,000 clones, around 94% of them singletons. This clone has only one observation. The sequenced material came from PBMCs. This TCR derives from a man aged 55 to 70 with colorectal cancer. The rearrangement links TRBV18 to TRBJ2-6; TRBD1 aligns across 7 bases. This CDR3 is CASSGQARSGANVLTF. CDR3 coding DNA: TGTGCCAGCTCAGGACAGGCCCGCTCTGGGGCCAACGTCCTGACTTTC.